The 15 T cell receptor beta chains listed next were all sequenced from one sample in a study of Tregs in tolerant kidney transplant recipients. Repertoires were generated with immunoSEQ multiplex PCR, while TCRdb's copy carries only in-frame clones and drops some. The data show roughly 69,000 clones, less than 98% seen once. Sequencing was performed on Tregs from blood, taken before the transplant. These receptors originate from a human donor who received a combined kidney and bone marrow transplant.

CDR3 bases: TGTGCCAGCAGCTTAGGGATAGGGGGACGTGGCGACAATGAGCAGTTCTTC. It encodes CASSLGIGGRGDNEQFF. The chain uses TRBV7-9 and TRBJ2-1; D is perhaps TRBD1 (6 bases). The V end was cut by 1 base, the J end by 5 bases, with 18 bases between. Germline lookup yields CDR1 SEHNR and CDR2 FQNEAQ (reference sequence). The CDR3 is 17 amino acids.

The CDR3 is CASSQRGLSSYNEQFF. The CDR3 DNA follows: TGTGCCAGCAGCCAGCGGGGGCTTAGCTCCTACAATGAGCAGTTCTTC. The rearrangement joins TRBV5-6 to TRBJ2-1, with TRBD2 identical over 8 bases. This CDR3 is built from 16 residues. Unmatched junction bases numbered 6, after V lost 4 bases and J lost 0 bases. CDR1 SGHDT and CDR2 YYEEEE come from the germline V gene.

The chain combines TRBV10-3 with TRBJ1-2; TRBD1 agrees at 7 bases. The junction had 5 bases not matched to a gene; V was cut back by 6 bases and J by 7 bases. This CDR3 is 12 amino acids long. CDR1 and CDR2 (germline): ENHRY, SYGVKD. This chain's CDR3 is CAISLTGIGYTF. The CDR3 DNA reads TGTGCCATCAGCCTGACAGGGATTGGCTACACCTTC.

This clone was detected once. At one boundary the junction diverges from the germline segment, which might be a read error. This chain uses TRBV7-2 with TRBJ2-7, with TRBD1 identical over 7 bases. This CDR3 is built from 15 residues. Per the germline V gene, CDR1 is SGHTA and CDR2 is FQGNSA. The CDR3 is CASSLAGTEPYEQYF. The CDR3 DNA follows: TGTGCCAGCAGCCTAGCCGGGACAGAGCCCTACGAGCAGTACTTC.

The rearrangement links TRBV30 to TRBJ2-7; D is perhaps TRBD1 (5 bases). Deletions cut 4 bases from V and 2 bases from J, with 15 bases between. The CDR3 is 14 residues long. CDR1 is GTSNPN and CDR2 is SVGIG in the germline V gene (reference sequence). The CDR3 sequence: CAWNRGAGAYEQYF. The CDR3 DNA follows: TGTGCCTGGAATAGGGGCGCCGGAGCCTACGAGCAGTACTTC.

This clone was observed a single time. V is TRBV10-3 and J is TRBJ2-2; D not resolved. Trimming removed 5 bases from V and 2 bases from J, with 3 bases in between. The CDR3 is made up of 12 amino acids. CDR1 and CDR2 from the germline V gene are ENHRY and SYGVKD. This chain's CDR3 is CAISTNTGELFF. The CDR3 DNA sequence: TGTGCCATCAGTACAAACACCGGGGAGCTGTTTTTT.

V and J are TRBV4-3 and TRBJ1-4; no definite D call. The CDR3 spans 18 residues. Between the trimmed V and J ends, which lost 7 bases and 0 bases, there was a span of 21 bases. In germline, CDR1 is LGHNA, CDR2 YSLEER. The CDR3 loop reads CASTLLLPHSPTNEKLFF. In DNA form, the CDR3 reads TGCGCCAGCACTTTATTACTTCCCCATAGTCCAACTAATGAAAAACTGTTTTTT.

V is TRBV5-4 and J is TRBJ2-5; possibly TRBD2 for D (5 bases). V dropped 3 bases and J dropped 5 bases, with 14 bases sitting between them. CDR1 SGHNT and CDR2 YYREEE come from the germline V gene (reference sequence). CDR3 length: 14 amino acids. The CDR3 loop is CASSWRTGSETQYF. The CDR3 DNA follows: TGTGCCAGCAGCTGGAGGACGGGAAGCGAGACCCAGTACTTC.

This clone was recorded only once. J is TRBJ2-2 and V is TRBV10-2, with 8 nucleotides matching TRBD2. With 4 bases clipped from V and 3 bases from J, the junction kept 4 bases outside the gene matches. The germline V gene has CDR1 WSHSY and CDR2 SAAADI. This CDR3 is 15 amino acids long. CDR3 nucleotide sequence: TGCGCCAGCAGTGCAAGCGGGGGTGACACCGGGGAGCTGTTTTTT. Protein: CASSASGGDTGELFF.

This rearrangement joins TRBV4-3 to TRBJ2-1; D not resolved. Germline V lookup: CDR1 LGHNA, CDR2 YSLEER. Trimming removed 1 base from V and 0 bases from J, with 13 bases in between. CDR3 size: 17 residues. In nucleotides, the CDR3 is TGCGCCAGCAGCCAAGGGCTCGCGGCAAACTCCTACAATGAGCAGTTCTTC. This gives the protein CASSQGLAANSYNEQFF.

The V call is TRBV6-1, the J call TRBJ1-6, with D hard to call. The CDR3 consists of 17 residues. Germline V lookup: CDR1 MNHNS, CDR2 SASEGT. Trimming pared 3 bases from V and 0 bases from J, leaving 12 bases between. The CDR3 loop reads CASSEMVTSSYNSPLHF. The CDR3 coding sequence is TGTGCCAGCAGTGAGATGGTTACCAGCTCCTATAATTCACCCCTCCACTTT.

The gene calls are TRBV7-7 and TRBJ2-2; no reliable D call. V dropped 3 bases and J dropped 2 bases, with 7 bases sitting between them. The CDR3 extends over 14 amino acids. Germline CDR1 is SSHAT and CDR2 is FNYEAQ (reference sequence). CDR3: CASSLSLNTGELFF. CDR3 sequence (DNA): TGTGCCAGCAGCTTGTCCCTTAACACCGGGGAGCTGTTTTTT.

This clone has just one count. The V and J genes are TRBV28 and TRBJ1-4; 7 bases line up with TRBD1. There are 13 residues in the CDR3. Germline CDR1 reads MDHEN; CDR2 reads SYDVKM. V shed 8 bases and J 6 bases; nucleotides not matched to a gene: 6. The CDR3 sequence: CASGGGEDEKLFF. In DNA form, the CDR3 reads TGTGCCAGCGGAGGGGGCGAGGATGAAAAACTGTTTTTT. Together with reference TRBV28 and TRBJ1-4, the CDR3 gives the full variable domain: DVKVTQSSRYLVKRTGEKVFLECVQDMDHENMFWYRQDPGLGLRLIYFSYDVKMKEKGDIPEGYSVSREKKERFSLILESASTNQTSMYLCASGGGEDEKLFFGSGTQLSVL.

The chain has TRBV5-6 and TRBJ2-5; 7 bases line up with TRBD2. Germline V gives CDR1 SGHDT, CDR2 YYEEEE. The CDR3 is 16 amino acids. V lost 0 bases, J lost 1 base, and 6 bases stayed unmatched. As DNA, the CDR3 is TGTGCCAGCAGCTTGGGTACTAGCGTTAGCCAAGAGACCCAGTACTTC. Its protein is CASSLGTSVSQETQYF.

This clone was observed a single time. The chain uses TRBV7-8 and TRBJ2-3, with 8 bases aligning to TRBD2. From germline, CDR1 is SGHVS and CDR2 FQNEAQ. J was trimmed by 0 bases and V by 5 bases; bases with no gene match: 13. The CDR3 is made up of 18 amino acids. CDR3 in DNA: TGTGCCAGCAGCCTACTTATAGCGGGGAGATCTAGCACAGATACGCAGTATTTT. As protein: CASSLLIAGRSSTDTQYF.